The 18 T cell receptor beta chains below come from one sample, sequenced in a study of cytomegalovirus exposure and HLA in healthy donors. Researchers ran the PCR with 60 Vbeta and 13 Jbeta primers. Produced via immunoSEQ multiplex PCR; TCRdb's table is partial and in-frame only. Among 150,000 to 200,000 clones listed, around 75% were seen once. Sequenced sample: PBMCs. These receptor sequences come from a man younger than 35 in good health and CMV-seropositive.

The V call is TRBV11-2, the J call TRBJ2-7, with a tentative D call TRBD2 (5 bases). The ends were cut back, 5 bases at V and 6 bases at J, with 8 bases in the middle. The germline V gene encodes CDR1 SGHAT and CDR2 FQNNGV. The CDR3 is made up of 11 amino acids. The CDR3 sequence is CASSHGLEQYV. Here the CDR3 DNA reads TGTGCCAGCAGCCACGGACTCGAGCAGTACGTC.

This clone was counted between two and nine times. In nucleotides, the CDR3 is TGTGCCAGCAGTTACCCCCAGAATGAGCAGTTCTTC. Its protein product is CASSYPQNEQFF. The rearrangement links TRBV6-5 to TRBJ2-1; D is unclear. From germline, CDR1 is MNHEY and CDR2 SVGAGI. CDR3 size: 12 residues. Between the trimmed V and J ends, which lost 2 bases and 7 bases, there was a span of 6 bases.

CDR3 bases: TGTGCCAGCAGCTTTAGCGGGGGGGCCGGGGAGACCCAGTACTTC. It encodes CASSFSGGAGETQYF. This chain links TRBV13 with TRBJ2-5; TRBD2 agrees at 11 bases. The germline gives CDR1 PRHDT, CDR2 FYEKMQ (reference sequence). V was clipped by 3 bases and J by 5 bases; unmatched bases: 5. CDR3 length: 15 amino acids. Full variable domain (outside the CDR3, taken from reference TRBV13 and TRBJ2-5): AAGVIQSPRHLIKEKRETATLKCYPIPRHDTVYWYQQGPGQDPQFLISFYEKMQSDKGSIPDRFSAQQFSDYHSELNMSSLELGDSALYFCASSFSGGAGETQYFGPGTRLLVL.

V is TRBV9 and J is TRBJ2-1; 7 positions match TRBD2. Germline V gene data show CDR1 as SGDLS and CDR2 as YYNGEE. With 3 bases clipped from V and 8 bases from J, the junction kept 5 bases outside the gene matches. The CDR3 covers 13 residues. This CDR3 reads CASSGSGKDEQFF. The CDR3 nucleotides read TGTGCCAGCAGCGGCAGCGGGAAGGATGAGCAGTTCTTC.

This chain connects TRBV18 to TRBJ2-7, with TRBD1 matching over 8 bases. Germline-derived CDR1 and CDR2 are KGHSH and LQKENI. The ends lost 5 bases at V and 0 bases at J; junction bases unmatched: 6. The CDR3 runs to 15 residues. The CDR3 DNA reads as TGTGCCAGCTCAGCCGGGACAGGAGGCTCCTACGAGCAGTACGTC. Translated, it gives CASSAGTGGSYEQYV.

The genes are TRBV7-2 and TRBJ2-2, with 12 nucleotides matching TRBD2. V lost 3 bases, J lost 3 bases, and 2 bases stayed unmatched. This CDR3 region has 16 residues. Germline values: CDR1 SGHTA, CDR2 FQGNSA. The CDR3 protein is CASSLTSGSDTGELFF. CDR3 bases: TGTGCCAGCAGCTTGACTAGCGGGAGCGACACCGGGGAGCTGTTTTTT.

This clone showed up just once. CDR3 nucleotides: TGTGCCTGGAAAAACCGGTATGGCTACACCTTC. Translating it yields CAWKNRYGYTF. The chain uses TRBV30 and TRBJ1-2, with no clear D. The CDR3 spans 11 residues. CDR1 GTSNPN and CDR2 SVGIG come from the germline V gene (reference sequence). V shed 4 bases and J shed 5 bases, with 8 bases lying between them. Drawing the rest from reference TRBV30 and TRBJ1-2, the complete variable domain is SQTIHQWPATLVQPVGSPLSLECTVEGTSNPNLYWYRQAAGRGLQLLFYSVGIGQISSEVPQNLSASRPQDRQFILSSKKLLLSDSGFYLCAWKNRYGYTFGSGTRLTVV.

The chain recombines TRBV4-1 with TRBJ2-5, with TRBD1 matching over 7 bases. The CDR3 sequence is 16 residues long. Losses at the gene ends were 1 base for V and 6 bases for J; bases not matched to a gene: 11. Germline CDR1 reads MGHRA; CDR2 reads YSYEKL. CDR3 sequence: CASSQVGGDRAKTQYF. The CDR3 DNA reads as TGCGCCAGCAGCCAAGTCGGAGGAGACAGGGCGAAGACCCAGTACTTC.

The rearrangement links TRBV9 to TRBJ2-2; D is possibly TRBD1 (6 bases). Trimming stripped 0 bases from V and 13 bases from J, with 10 bases between. CDR1 and CDR2 (germline): SGDLS, YYNGEE. The CDR3 loop spans 12 amino acids. The CDR3 loop reads CASSVATGWLFF. DNA of the CDR3: TGTGCCAGCAGCGTAGCTACAGGGTGGCTGTTTTTT. Full variable domain (outside the CDR3, taken from reference TRBV9 and TRBJ2-2): DSGVTQTPKHLITATGQRVTLRCSPRSGDLSVYWYQQSLDQGLQFLIQYYNGEERAKGNILERFSAQQFPDLHSELNLSSLELGDSALYFCASSVATGWLFFGEGSRLTVL.

The rearrangement links TRBV28 to TRBJ2-7; TRBD1 matches at 9 bases. Germline CDR1 MDHEN, CDR2 SYDVKM. With V trimmed by 2 bases and J by 5 bases, 13 bases remained unmatched. The CDR3 loop spans 17 amino acids. CDR3 DNA sequence: TGTGCCAGCAGTTTAAGTCCCTCCGGGACAGGGTTCAACGAGCAGTACGTC. This codes for CASSLSPSGTGFNEQYV.

Remarks on this clone: The sample has other DNA sequences that encode this CDR3 too. The rearrangement links TRBV5-1 to TRBJ1-2, with D possibly being TRBD1 (6 bases). Germline assignment: CDR1 SGHRS and CDR2 YFSETQ. Trimming left V 0 bases short and J 6 bases short, with 9 bases between. This CDR3 is 13 amino acids long. CDR3 amino acids: CASSLEQGDGYTF. The CDR3, as DNA: TGCGCCAGCAGCTTGGAACAGGGCGATGGCTACACCTTC. Drawing the rest from reference TRBV5-1 and TRBJ1-2, the complete variable domain is KAGVTQTPRYLIKTRGQQVTLSCSPISGHRSVSWYQQTPGQGLQFLFEYFSETQRNKGNFPGRFSGRQFSNSRSEMNVSTLELGDSALYLCASSLEQGDGYTFGSGTRLTVV.

This clone was counted only a few times. The chain is built from TRBV29-1 and TRBJ2-2, with a tentative D call TRBD1 (5 bases). Trimming took off 4 bases at V and 6 bases at J, with 12 bases between the two ends. Per germline, CDR1 SQVTM and CDR2 ANQGSEA. This CDR3 has 13 amino acids. The CDR3 DNA reads TGCAGCGTTGGGAAGGGGATTGCCGGGGAGCTGTTTTTT. Translating gives CSVGKGIAGELFF.

Comments on this clone: Germline is not matched at one junction end, which may reflect a read error. The V call is TRBV7-7, the J call TRBJ2-5, with D maybe TRBD1 (5 bases). Germline V gene data show CDR1 as SSHAT and CDR2 as FNYEAQ (reference sequence). The CDR3 is 13 amino acids. Here the CDR3 reads CASSTDSQETQYF. Here the CDR3 DNA reads TGTGCTAGCAGCACCGACAGTCAAGAGACCCAGTACTTC. Drawing the rest from reference TRBV7-7 and TRBJ2-5, the complete variable domain is GAGVSQSPRYKVTKRGQDVTLRCDPISSHATLYWYQQALGQGPEFLTYFNYEAQPDKSGLPSDRFSAERPEGSISTLTIQRTEQRDSAMYRCASSTDSQETQYFGPGTRLLVL.

This chain connects TRBV25-1 to TRBJ2-1; D may be TRBD2 (5 bases). The CDR3 covers 14 residues. The V gene's germline CDR1 is MGHDK and CDR2 SYGVNS. Trimming left V 4 bases short and J 6 bases short, with 13 bases between. The CDR3 reads CASSVAGVGNEQFF. In DNA, the CDR3 is TGTGCCAGCAGTGTGGCGGGTGTGGGCAATGAGCAGTTCTTC.

This clone was seen at least ten times. The chain combines TRBV6-1 with TRBJ1-1, with D unresolved. Per the germline V gene, CDR1 is MNHNS and CDR2 is SASEGT. The CDR3 runs 14 residues. The V end was cut by 3 bases, the J end by 5 bases, with 13 bases between. CDR3 coding DNA: TGTGCCAGCAGTGACGGGTCCATCAGTACTGAAGCTTTCTTT. Translation: CASSDGSISTEAFF.

The J gene is TRBJ2-2, the V gene TRBV28; 13 nucleotides line up with TRBD2. CDR1 and CDR2 from the germline V gene are MDHEN and SYDVKM. V trimming: 7 bases; J trimming: 5 bases; junction bases outside the gene matches: 10. The CDR3 is made up of 17 amino acids. CDR3 coding DNA: TGTGCCAGCACCTCAAGACTAGCGGGAGGAGGAACCGGGGAGCTGTTTTTT. Translating gives CASTSRLAGGGTGELFF.

In DNA form, the CDR3 reads TGCGCCAGCAGCCCCGGGACTGGGGCAGATACGCAGTATTTT. Its protein is CASSPGTGADTQYF. The chain recombines TRBV5-1 with TRBJ2-3, with D perhaps matching TRBD2 (6 bases). V gave up 4 bases and J gave up 4 bases, with 13 bases separating them. The CDR3 length is 14 residues. Germline CDR1 SGHRS, CDR2 YFSETQ. The complete variable domain, with remaining parts taken from reference TRBV5-1 and TRBJ2-3, reads KAGVTQTPRYLIKTRGQQVTLSCSPISGHRSVSWYQQTPGQGLQFLFEYFSETQRNKGNFPGRFSGRQFSNSRSEMNVSTLELGDSALYLCASSPGTGADTQYFGPGTRLTVL.

V is TRBV4-1 and J is TRBJ1-6; maybe TRBD1 (6 bases). The CDR3 totals 16 residues. Trimming took 0 bases from V and 9 from J, leaving 15 bases between them. CDR1 and CDR2 (germline): MGHRA, YSYEKL. The DNA of the CDR3 is TGCGCCAGCAGCCAAGAACGCAGGGGTCGGAGTTCACCCCTCCACTTT. Its protein is CASSQERRGRSSPLHF.